This T cell receptor beta chain was identified in a study of a mutant IDH1 vaccine in newly diagnosed glioma. Looking at the study overall: Former treatment meant radiotherapy, temozolomide, or both; the majority had gotten both.

Sequencing was performed with immunoSEQ multiplex PCR; in TCRdb, only in-frame clones are kept and a portion is missing. The sample holds about 94,000 clones, roughly 86% seen once. Concerning this clone: Its antigen is unidentified.

V was trimmed by 4 bases and J by 9 bases, leaving 17 bases between them. The germline V gene encodes CDR1 SGDLS and CDR2 YYNGEE. This CDR3 contains 14 residues. Time point of the sample: week 47, end of study. Each dose of the vaccine consisted of 300 ug of mutant IDH1 20-mer peptide, with topical imiquimod. The chain is built from TRBV9 and TRBJ1-5; weak D call: TRBD1 (6 bases). The receptor comes from a woman in her forties or fifties with glioma. The sequenced sample was PBMCs, obtained from a glioma patient whose treatment included an IDH1 peptide vaccine. The CDR3 protein is CASSPGALGGPQHF. The CDR3 region has the DNA TGTGCCAGCAGCCCTGGGGCCCTAGGGGGGCCCCAGCATTTT.